One sample yielded the 30 T cell receptor beta chains listed below, sequenced in a study of cytomegalovirus exposure and HLA in healthy donors. This table comes from immunoSEQ multiplex PCR, and its TCRdb copy is limited to in-frame clones, with some not included. The table has about 71,000 clones, 85% to 95% seen once. The sample was PBMCs. Source of these receptors: a woman aged 18-29 years in good health and CMV-seronegative.

The rearrangement links TRBV7-9 to TRBJ2-1, with TRBD2 matching over 9 bases. V lost 1 base and J lost 4; bases outside the gene matches: 5. CDR3 length: 16 residues. Germline V CDR1 and CDR2: SEHNR, FQNEAQ (reference sequence). The CDR3 reads CASSLVPSGIYNEQFF. The CDR3 region has the DNA TGTGCCAGCAGCTTAGTTCCTAGCGGGATATACAATGAGCAGTTCTTC.

V gene TRBV7-2 combines with J gene TRBJ2-5, with a possible D match to TRBD1 (6 bases). CDR3 length equals 15 residues. V dropped 0 bases and J dropped 5 bases, with 13 bases sitting between them. Germline CDR1 and CDR2: SGHTA and FQGNSA. The DNA of the CDR3 is TGTGCCAGCAGCTTAGCGCTCAGGGGCGGGGAGACCCAGTACTTC. As protein: CASSLALRGGETQYF.

The chain has TRBV14 and TRBJ1-1; D may be TRBD1 (5 bases). The V end was cut by 4 bases, the J end by 6 bases, with 12 bases between. This CDR3 is 13 amino acids long. Germline assignment: CDR1 SGHDN and CDR2 FVKESK. Written as DNA, the CDR3 is TGTGCCAGCAGCCTCGCCGGAGGGGCTGAAGCTTTCTTT. Translation: CASSLAGGAEAFF.

A word on this clone: Other nucleotide sequences from this sample produce the same CDR3. J is TRBJ2-5 and V is TRBV29-1; 16 bases agree with TRBD2. The CDR3 totals 14 residues. The V gene's germline CDR1 is SQVTM and CDR2 ANQGSEA. J was trimmed by 2 bases and V by 6 bases; bases with no gene match: 0. The CDR3 here is CSVGLAGGQETQYF. CDR3 in DNA: TGCAGCGTGGGACTAGCGGGGGGGCAAGAGACCCAGTACTTC.

The chain uses TRBV25-1 and TRBJ1-1, with no clear D. Trimming removed 2 bases from V and 6 bases from J, with 16 bases in between. This CDR3 contains 15 residues. CDR1 is MGHDK, CDR2 SYGVNS, per germline. CDR3 loop: CASSEVEVAMAEAFF. In DNA form, the CDR3 reads TGTGCCAGCAGTGAAGTCGAGGTGGCGATGGCTGAAGCTTTCTTT.

The chain is built from TRBV10-3 and TRBJ2-5, with 8 positions matching TRBD2. Germline CDR1 reads ENHRY; CDR2 reads SYGVKD. Trimming cost V 8 bases and J 5 bases; bases outside gene matches: 10. CDR3 length: 14 amino acids. The CDR3 reads CAIGTREGGETQYF. The CDR3 DNA sequence: TGTGCCATCGGGACACGGGAGGGCGGGGAGACCCAGTACTTC.

This sequence joins TRBV2 and TRBJ2-7, with D possibly being TRBD1 (5 bases). V shed 4 bases and J shed 4 bases, with 5 bases lying between them. The CDR3 is 11 residues long. Germline lookup yields CDR1 SNHLY and CDR2 FYNNEI. The DNA for the CDR3 is TGTGCCAGCAGTGGACAGTACGAGCAGTACTTC. The encoded protein is CASSGQYEQYF.

V is TRBV5-6 and J is TRBJ1-1, with TRBD1 identical over 9 bases. The V gene end was trimmed by 4 bases and the J gene end by 3 bases; junction bases not matched to a gene: 4. The length of the CDR3 is 14 residues. The V gene's germline CDR1 is SGHDT and CDR2 YYEEEE. The CDR3 spells CASSLGTGHTEAFF. The DNA of the CDR3 is TGTGCCAGCAGCCTTGGGACAGGGCACACTGAAGCTTTCTTT.

The chain carries TRBV5-6 and TRBJ2-1, with TRBD1 as a possible D gene (6 bases). There are 13 residues in the CDR3. V shed 5 bases and J shed 4 bases, with 10 bases lying between them. The germline CDR1 and CDR2 sequences are SGHDT and YYEEEE. This CDR3 reads CASRSRGYNEQFF. The CDR3, as DNA: TGTGCCAGCAGAAGCAGGGGATACAATGAGCAGTTCTTC.

The V call is TRBV4-3, the J call TRBJ2-1; no firm D call. The CDR3 is 14 residues long. Germline loops: CDR1 LGHNA, CDR2 YSLEER. The V and J ends lost 0 bases and 5 bases respectively, with 8 bases between them. DNA for the CDR3: TGCGCCAGCAGCCAAGATGCGGAAAACAATGAGCAGTTCTTC. It translates to CASSQDAENNEQFF.

The rearrangement links TRBV19 to TRBJ2-3; 10 positions match TRBD2. This CDR3 has 15 amino acids. J was trimmed by 5 bases and V by 6 bases; bases with no gene match: 8. CDR1 and CDR2 from the germline V gene are LNHDA and SQIVND (reference sequence). The DNA for the CDR3 is TGTGCCAGTAGAACCAGGCTAGCGGGAGTAGATACGCAGTATTTT. Translation: CASRTRLAGVDTQYF.

This chain uses TRBV9 with TRBJ2-1, with 9 bases that match TRBD1. The junction had 7 bases not matched to a gene; V was cut back by 0 bases and J by 0 bases. Germline V gene data show CDR1 as SGDLS and CDR2 as YYNGEE. The CDR3 is 18 residues long. CDR3 loop: CASSVDPHRGLSYNEQFF. DNA of the CDR3: TGTGCCAGCAGCGTAGACCCACACAGGGGGCTCTCCTACAATGAGCAGTTCTTC.

The rearrangement links TRBV5-4 to TRBJ2-1; D may be TRBD2 (5 bases). Germline V gives CDR1 SGHNT, CDR2 YYREEE (reference sequence). This CDR3 comprises 13 residues. V was cut by 3 bases and J by 8 bases, with 12 bases left in between. The CDR3 region is CASSSDYGDEQFF. CDR3 sequence (DNA): TGTGCCAGCAGCTCAGACTACGGGGATGAGCAGTTCTTC.

The CDR3 nucleotides are TGTGCCAGCAGCTTTTGGGGGGGCGCGGGCACTGAAGCTTTCTTT. Encoded protein: CASSFWGGAGTEAFF. The chain couples TRBV5-6 to TRBJ1-1; possible D gene TRBD1, 6 bases. Trimming took 2 bases from V and 4 from J, leaving 15 bases between them. CDR3 size: 15 residues. Looked up from germline, CDR1 is SGHDT and CDR2 is YYEEEE.

This chain joins TRBV27 and TRBJ2-3; the match to TRBD2 covers 8 bases. Germline values: CDR1 MNHEY, CDR2 SMNVEV (reference sequence). V shed 10 bases and J 6 bases; nucleotides not matched to a gene: 12. The CDR3 runs to 14 residues. The CDR3 loop is CAISPGLGTDTQYF. The CDR3, as DNA: TGTGCCATCTCCCCGGGACTAGGTACGGATACGCAGTATTTT.

This clone was found once. The V call is TRBV9, the J call TRBJ2-2; 11 bases align to TRBD2. Germline V gives CDR1 SGDLS, CDR2 YYNGEE. V shed 2 bases and J 7 bases; nucleotides not matched to a gene: 4. CDR3 length equals 15 residues. This CDR3 reads CASSVSGGAVGELFF. CDR3 in DNA: TGTGCCAGCAGCGTTAGCGGGGGGGCGGTCGGGGAGCTGTTTTTT. Using reference TRBV9 and TRBJ2-2 for the parts outside the CDR3, the full variable domain is DSGVTQTPKHLITATGQRVTLRCSPRSGDLSVYWYQQSLDQGLQFLIQYYNGEERAKGNILERFSAQQFPDLHSELNLSSLELGDSALYFCASSVSGGAVGELFFGEGSRLTVL.

CDR3 loop: CASSFSYGYTF. The CDR3 DNA reads as TGTGCCAGCAGCTTTTCTTATGGCTACACCTTC. V is TRBV5-6 and J is TRBJ1-2; no clear D gene. Germline V lookup: CDR1 SGHDT, CDR2 YYEEEE. Deletions cut 2 bases from V and 5 bases from J, with 4 bases between. The CDR3 sequence is 11 residues long.

The chain employs TRBV25-1 and TRBJ2-7, with TRBD2 matching 10 bases. V shed 7 bases, J shed 7 bases, and the junction held 13 bases outside the gene matches. Per germline, CDR1 MGHDK and CDR2 SYGVNS. This CDR3 has 15 amino acids. This CDR3 reads CASNQGDLAGEEQYF. The DNA for the CDR3 is TGTGCCAGCAACCAGGGGGATCTAGCGGGGGAAGAGCAGTACTTC.

V and J are TRBV7-8 and TRBJ1-3, with D perhaps matching TRBD1 (6 bases). The CDR3 has 13 amino acids. Looked up from germline, CDR1 is SGHVS and CDR2 is FQNEAQ. Between the trimmed V and J ends, which lost 5 bases and 8 bases, there was a span of 13 bases. The CDR3 protein is CASSLGGGDTIYF. The CDR3 DNA follows: TGTGCCAGCAGCCTAGGGGGGGGAGACACCATATATTTT.

The chain combines TRBV19 with TRBJ1-4; D uncertain. The germline CDR1 and CDR2 sequences are LNHDA and SQIVND (reference sequence). This CDR3 has 15 residues. V dropped 3 bases and J dropped 5 bases, with 13 bases sitting between them. In DNA, the CDR3 is TGTGCCAGTAGTATTGGTCAGAAGCGCAATGAAAAACTGTTTTTT. This sequence encodes CASSIGQKRNEKLFF.

The chain combines TRBV19 with TRBJ2-2; D gene uncertain. Per the germline V gene, CDR1 is LNHDA and CDR2 is SQIVND (reference sequence). CDR3 length: 13 residues. V was shortened by 7 bases and J by 1 base, with 7 bases between the two germline ends. The DNA of the CDR3 is TGTGCCAGTACCAACAAGAACACCGGGGAGCTGTTTTTT. Residues: CASTNKNTGELFF.

The chain has TRBV7-8 and TRBJ2-1, with 9 bases aligning to TRBD2. V was pared by 3 bases and J by 5 bases, with 5 bases of the junction left unmatched. Germline CDR1 and CDR2: SGHVS and FQNEAQ. The CDR3 loop spans 15 amino acids. CDR3 nucleotides: TGTGCCAGCAGCTTGCGGGAGGGCCTACACAATGAGCAGTTCTTC. Translation gives CASSLREGLHNEQFF.

The chain links TRBV11-2 to TRBJ2-5; 7 bases align to TRBD2. The CDR3 runs to 14 residues. Looked up from germline, CDR1 is SGHAT and CDR2 is FQNNGV. J gave up 3 bases and V 6 bases, and 7 bases lay outside the gene matches. The CDR3: CASRPLAPKETQYF. CDR3 DNA: TGTGCCAGCAGACCACTAGCGCCCAAAGAGACCCAGTACTTC.

The chain employs TRBV25-1 and TRBJ2-5; TRBD1 might be the D (5 bases). Looked up from germline, CDR1 is MGHDK and CDR2 is SYGVNS. Trimming stripped 3 bases from V and 1 base from J, with 12 bases between. This CDR3 has 15 amino acids. The CDR3 coding sequence is TGTGCCAGCAGTGACGGCGACAGCCCCCAAGAGACCCAGTACTTC. The encoded protein is CASSDGDSPQETQYF.

The J gene is TRBJ1-1, the V gene TRBV6-1; a possible D gene is TRBD1 (5 bases). CDR3 length: 14 residues. Trimming took 6 bases from V and 1 from J, leaving 12 bases between them. CDR1 and CDR2 from the germline V gene are MNHNS and SASEGT. As DNA, the CDR3 is TGTGCCAGCAGAATCAGGGTGGCGAACACTGAAGCTTTCTTT. Encoded protein: CASRIRVANTEAFF.

In DNA form, the CDR3 reads TGTGCCAGCTCACCGCGGCAGGGGGCGCTGAACGAGCAGTACTTC. Protein sequence: CASSPRQGALNEQYF. The chain uses TRBV18 and TRBJ2-7; 8 positions match TRBD1. CDR3 length equals 15 residues. Germline assignment: CDR1 KGHSH and CDR2 LQKENI. J gave up 5 bases and V 3 bases, and 9 bases lay outside the gene matches.

The chain links TRBV7-8 to TRBJ2-7; 8 positions match TRBD2. Germline V gene lookup returns CDR1 SGHVS and CDR2 FQNEAQ. Losses at the gene ends were 5 bases for V and 0 bases for J; bases not matched to a gene: 3. The CDR3 is 14 amino acids. The CDR3 DNA is TGTGCCAGCAGCCCCAGCGGGAGCTCCTACGAGCAGTACTTC. Translating it yields CASSPSGSSYEQYF.

This clone was observed once. This chain uses TRBV9 with TRBJ1-2; 7 nucleotides match TRBD1. After removal of 0 bases from V and 2 bases from J, the junction contained 4 bases not matched to a gene. CDR1 and CDR2 from the germline V gene are SGDLS and YYNGEE. The CDR3 consists of 15 residues. CDR3 sequence: CASSVGEGGNYGYTF. CDR3 in DNA: TGTGCCAGCAGCGTAGGGGAAGGGGGCAACTATGGCTACACCTTC.

This sequence joins TRBV10-3 and TRBJ2-7; 14 bases fit TRBD2. CDR3 length: 14 residues. Germline V gene sequence: CDR1 ENHRY, CDR2 SYGVKD. V dropped 6 bases and J dropped 6; count of bases not matched to a gene: 4. The CDR3: CAISPGLAGGEQYF. CDR3 nucleotide sequence: TGTGCCATCAGCCCCGGACTAGCGGGAGGCGAGCAGTACTTC.

The chain combines TRBV5-6 with TRBJ2-7; 7 bases align to TRBD1. The germline V gene has CDR1 SGHDT and CDR2 YYEEEE. Trimming removed 3 bases from V and 3 bases from J; junction bases left unmatched: 6. The CDR3 is 14 amino acids. CDR3 in DNA: TGTGCCAGCAGCTACGGGACAGCCAGCTACGAGCAGTACTTC. This codes for CASSYGTASYEQYF.